The rows below give T cell receptor beta chains drawn from one sample of a study of control samples from healthy donors and cancer patients. The repertoire was sequenced with immunoSEQ multiplex PCR; TCRdb's copy has only in-frame clones and lacks some. The table records 150,000 to 200,000 clones, 85% to 90% of them present only once. The sequencing input was blood. These TCRs come from a woman under 40 in good health. CDR3s include the opening cysteine and the closing phenylalanine or tryptophan. D genes are given only for firm matches. Only some rows state a clone size, as once, few, many or a class for expanded clones.

J gene: TRBJ2-5; D gene: TRBD2; clone size: NA; V gene: TRBV18; CDR3 DNA: TGTGCCAGCTCACCACAGCGGGAGTCAAAAGAGACCCAGTACTTC; CDR3 protein: CASSPQRESKETQYF
J gene: TRBJ1-5; D gene: NA; clone size: NA; V gene: TRBV18; CDR3 DNA: TGTGCCAGCTCACCAAAGGGGGGTAGCAATCAGCCCCAGCATTTT; CDR3 protein: CASSPKGGSNQPQHF
J gene: TRBJ1-1; D gene: TRBD1; clone size: once; V gene: TRBV7-9; CDR3 DNA: TGTGCCAGCAGCGACCGAGGACAGGGGTTGATGGGAACTGAAGCTTTCTTT; CDR3 protein: CASSDRGQGLMGTEAFF
J gene: TRBJ2-7; D gene: TRBD1; clone size: NA; V gene: TRBV28; CDR3 DNA: TGTGCCAGCAGTCCGGGACAGGGCTCCTACGAGCAGTACTTC; CDR3 protein: CASSPGQGSYEQYF
J gene: TRBJ2-1; D gene: NA; clone size: NA; V gene: TRBV3-1/TRBV3-2; CDR3 DNA: TGTGCCAGCAGCCAAGACCTAGACAGACTCCTTTTTTACAATGAGCAGTTCTTC; CDR3 protein: CASSQDLDRLLFYNEQFF
J gene: TRBJ2-2; D gene: TRBD1; clone size: NA; V gene: TRBV3-1/TRBV3-2; CDR3 DNA: TGTGCCAGCGAGGGACAGGGGAACACCGGGGAGCTGTTTTTT; CDR3 protein: CASEGQGNTGELFF
J gene: TRBJ1-4; D gene: TRBD1; clone size: NA; V gene: TRBV4-1; CDR3 DNA: TGCGCCAGCAGCCAGGCAGGGGGTCTGGCAACTAATGAAAAACTGTTTTTT; CDR3 protein: CASSQAGGLATNEKLFF
J gene: TRBJ2-7; D gene: NA; clone size: NA; V gene: TRBV7-2; CDR3 DNA: TGTGCCAGCAGCTCAAGTGACGTTGGCTACGAGCAGTACTTC; CDR3 protein: CASSSSDVGYEQYF
J gene: TRBJ2-2; D gene: TRBD2; clone size: NA; V gene: TRBV5-4; CDR3 DNA: TGTGCCAGCAGCTTGGGCCTCCTAGCGGCGAACACCGGGGAGCTGTTTTTT; CDR3 protein: CASSLGLLAANTGELFF
J gene: TRBJ2-7; D gene: TRBD2; clone size: NA; V gene: TRBV3-1/TRBV3-2; CDR3 DNA: TGTGCCAGCAGCCGAGGGACTACCCTCGGCGAGCAGTACTTC; CDR3 protein: CASSRGTTLGEQYF
J gene: TRBJ1-2; D gene: NA; clone size: NA; V gene: TRBV18; CDR3 DNA: TGTGCCAGCTCACCACCGGTGGGGGACTATGGCTACACCTTC; CDR3 protein: CASSPPVGDYGYTF
J gene: TRBJ1-3; D gene: NA; clone size: NA; V gene: TRBV6-1; CDR3 DNA: TGTGCCAGCAGCCGGATCTCTGGAAACACCATATATTTT; CDR3 protein: CASSRISGNTIYF
J gene: TRBJ2-1; D gene: TRBD1; clone size: once; V gene: TRBV5-4; CDR3 DNA: TGTGCCAGCAGACTTACAGGGGTAGGTGAGCAGTTCTTC; CDR3 protein: CASRLTGVGEQFF
J gene: TRBJ2-7; D gene: NA; clone size: NA; V gene: TRBV15; CDR3 DNA: TGTGCCACCAGCAGAGATTTCGGGGCCCGCGAGCAGTACTTC; CDR3 protein: CATSRDFGAREQYF
J gene: TRBJ1-6; D gene: NA; clone size: NA; V gene: TRBV9; CDR3 DNA: TGTGCCAGCAGCATCACGGCGCGTGATTCACCCCTCCACTTT; CDR3 protein: CASSITARDSPLHF
J gene: TRBJ2-5; D gene: NA; clone size: NA; V gene: TRBV24-1; CDR3 DNA: TGTGCCACCAGTGTTCGGGGGGCGGGACAAGAGACCCAGTACTTC; CDR3 protein: CATSVRGAGQETQYF
J gene: TRBJ2-1; D gene: NA; clone size: NA; V gene: TRBV11-2; CDR3 DNA: TGTGCCAGCAGCCCAATGGAGGGATACAATGAGCAGTTCTTC; CDR3 protein: CASSPMEGYNEQFF
J gene: TRBJ2-1; D gene: TRBD2; clone size: NA; V gene: TRBV28; CDR3 DNA: TGTGCCAGCAGCGTAGGACTAGCGGGATTCAATGAGCAGTTCTTC; CDR3 protein: CASSVGLAGFNEQFF
J gene: TRBJ2-5; D gene: TRBD1; clone size: NA; V gene: TRBV5-6; CDR3 DNA: TGTGCCAGCAGCTTGAGGTCAGGGACAGGGAGGGAGACCCAGTACTTC; CDR3 protein: CASSLRSGTGRETQYF
J gene: TRBJ2-7; D gene: NA; clone size: few; V gene: TRBV12-1; CDR3 DNA: TGTGCCAGCAGCTCCCGGGACAGGTGGGCCTACGAGCAGTACTTC; CDR3 protein: CASSSRDRWAYEQYF
J gene: TRBJ2-5; D gene: NA; clone size: NA; V gene: TRBV5-1; CDR3 DNA: TGCGCCAGCAGCCAGGCCGGGCGGACCCGTGCGACGGCTCAAGAGACCCAGTACTTC; CDR3 protein: CASSQAGRTRATAQETQYF
J gene: TRBJ1-5; D gene: NA; clone size: NA; V gene: TRBV20-1; CDR3 DNA: TGCAGTGCTGGTGGGACACCTAATCAGCCCCAGCATTTT; CDR3 protein: CSAGGTPNQPQHF
J gene: TRBJ2-3; D gene: TRBD1; clone size: NA; V gene: TRBV27; CDR3 DNA: TGTGCCAGCGGACAGGGGTCACCGGCAGATACGCAGTATTTT; CDR3 protein: CASGQGSPADTQYF
J gene: TRBJ2-2; D gene: TRBD1; clone size: NA; V gene: TRBV6-1; CDR3 DNA: TGTGCCAGCAGTGAGGGACAGTACACCGGGGAGCTGTTTTTT; CDR3 protein: CASSEGQYTGELFF
J gene: TRBJ2-7; D gene: TRBD2; clone size: NA; V gene: TRBV28; CDR3 DNA: TGTGCCAGCACCACTAGCGGATCCTACGAGCAGTACTTC; CDR3 protein: CASTTSGSYEQYF
J gene: TRBJ2-5; D gene: NA; clone size: NA; V gene: TRBV12-3/TRBV12-4; CDR3 DNA: TGTGCCAGCACTGGGTCCAACCAAGAGACCCAGTACTTC; CDR3 protein: CASTGSNQETQYF
J gene: TRBJ2-7; D gene: NA; clone size: NA; V gene: TRBV5-1; CDR3 DNA: TGCGCCAGCAGCCTACAGGTTTCCTACGAGCAGTACTTC; CDR3 protein: CASSLQVSYEQYF
J gene: TRBJ1-1; D gene: NA; clone size: NA; V gene: TRBV27; CDR3 DNA: TGTGCCAGCAGTTTATCCGGGGTGGGGACTGAAGCTTTCTTT; CDR3 protein: CASSLSGVGTEAFF
J gene: TRBJ2-1; D gene: TRBD2; clone size: NA; V gene: TRBV11-3; CDR3 DNA: TGTGCCAGCAGCTTAATGTCTAGCGGGAGCAATGCGCAGTTCTTC; CDR3 protein: CASSLMSSGSNAQFF
J gene: TRBJ1-1; D gene: NA; clone size: NA; V gene: TRBV24-1; CDR3 DNA: TGTGCCACCAGTATCGGGGGCAGTACTGAAGCTTTCTTT; CDR3 protein: CATSIGGSTEAFF
J gene: TRBJ2-5; D gene: TRBD1; clone size: NA; V gene: TRBV7-9; CDR3 DNA: TGTGCCAGCAGCTCACCGGACAGGGTAGTAAGTGAGACCCAGTACTTC; CDR3 protein: CASSSPDRVVSETQYF
J gene: TRBJ2-5; D gene: TRBD2; clone size: NA; V gene: TRBV29-1; CDR3 DNA: TGCAGCGTTGAAGAGTTAGCGGGGAGCCAAGAGACCCAGTACTTC; CDR3 protein: CSVEELAGSQETQYF
J gene: TRBJ1-2; D gene: TRBD1; clone size: NA; V gene: TRBV7-9; CDR3 DNA: TGTGCCAGCAGCCTGACAGGGGCGGGTGTCTATGGCTACACCTTC; CDR3 protein: CASSLTGAGVYGYTF
J gene: TRBJ1-1; D gene: NA; clone size: NA; V gene: TRBV6-1; CDR3 DNA: TGTGCCAGCAGTGAGACGCGGTTCTGGGAAGCTTTCTTT; CDR3 protein: CASSETRFWEAFF
J gene: TRBJ2-2; D gene: TRBD1; clone size: NA; V gene: TRBV12-5; CDR3 DNA: TGTGCTAGTGGTTTCCGACAGGGGGGCACCGGGGAGCTGTTTTTT; CDR3 protein: CASGFRQGGTGELFF
J gene: TRBJ1-6; D gene: NA; clone size: NA; V gene: TRBV28; CDR3 DNA: TGTGCCAGCGGCCCCCGTCCTGGAGCGACCCTCCACTTT; CDR3 protein: CASGPRPGATLHF
J gene: TRBJ1-2; D gene: NA; clone size: NA; V gene: TRBV20-1; CDR3 DNA: TGCAGAATCGACGGGGGCGGCTACACCTTC; CDR3 protein: CRIDGGGYTF
J gene: TRBJ2-3; D gene: TRBD2; clone size: NA; V gene: TRBV7-9; CDR3 DNA: TGTGCCAGCCGTGGGGGGGTCACAGATACGCAGTATTTT; CDR3 protein: CASRGGVTDTQYF
J gene: TRBJ2-1; D gene: TRBD2; clone size: NA; V gene: TRBV27; CDR3 DNA: TGTGCCAGCAGTTTCACCGGGACTAAGAACAATGAGCAGTTCTTC; CDR3 protein: CASSFTGTKNNEQFF
J gene: TRBJ1-1; D gene: NA; clone size: NA; V gene: TRBV6-5; CDR3 DNA: TGTGCCAGCAATCGAGGTAGTTTTGAGAACACTGAAGCTTTCTTT; CDR3 protein: CASNRGSFENTEAFF
J gene: TRBJ2-1; D gene: NA; clone size: NA; V gene: TRBV20-1; CDR3 DNA: TGCAGTGCTAGACTCAACAATGAGCAGTTCTTC; CDR3 protein: CSARLNNEQFF
J gene: TRBJ1-3; D gene: TRBD1; clone size: NA; V gene: TRBV7-2; CDR3 DNA: TGTGCCAGCAGCTTAGTTTTCAGGGGGGACACCATATATTTT; CDR3 protein: CASSLVFRGDTIYF
J gene: TRBJ2-5; D gene: TRBD1; clone size: few; V gene: TRBV9; CDR3 DNA: TGTGCCAGCAGTGGCTTGGGACAGGGGGGAGAGACCCAGTACTTC; CDR3 protein: CASSGLGQGGETQYF
J gene: TRBJ2-7; D gene: NA; clone size: NA; V gene: TRBV11-2; CDR3 DNA: TGTGCCAGCAGCCGGACGTTTGGAGGGGCCACAGCCCCCTACGAGCAGTACTTC; CDR3 protein: CASSRTFGGATAPYEQYF
J gene: TRBJ2-7; D gene: NA; clone size: NA; V gene: TRBV11-2; CDR3 DNA: TGTGCCAGCAGCTTAGTTCCGGAGTCCGAGCAGTACTTC; CDR3 protein: CASSLVPESEQYF
J gene: TRBJ1-5; D gene: NA; clone size: NA; V gene: TRBV30; CDR3 DNA: TGTGCCTGGAGTGTAAGCCGGGGGCCGTGGGGCAATCAGCCCCAGCATTTT; CDR3 protein: CAWSVSRGPWGNQPQHF
J gene: TRBJ2-7; D gene: NA; clone size: NA; V gene: TRBV19; CDR3 DNA: TGTGCCAGTAGTATCGGGCCCCTGAACGAGCAGTACTTC; CDR3 protein: CASSIGPLNEQYF